This TCR beta chain was sequenced for a study of T cell responses to AZD1222 COVID-19 vaccine. As concerns this clone: Its antigen is not identified.

The method was immunoSEQ multiplex PCR; TCRdb's version includes in-frame clones alone and lacks a portion of them. The top ten clones hold over 4.5% of a sample with under 200,000 clones, 88% of them seen once. Findings and limits, study-wide: Epitopes outside B.1.351 and B.1.1.7 mutated regions reportedly drew nearly half of spike TCRs. The study sampled repertoires only after the peak T cell response. Females made up more of the donors, who were largely white British, and clonal diversity may have come out too low.

The sequence was obtained from an adult in good health. The sample was peripheral blood, taken on day 0 of AZD1222 vaccination.

CDR3 nucleotide sequence: TGCGCCAGCAGCTTGGGCGGGGCAGGCTCCTACGAGCAGTACTTC. It is translated as CASSLGGAGSYEQYF. The chain recombines TRBV5-1 with TRBJ2-7; tentative D call: TRBD2 (6 bases). V was pared by 0 bases and J by 0 bases, with 10 bases between. The CDR3 loop spans 15 amino acids. Germline assignment: CDR1 SGHRS and CDR2 YFSETQ.